The source of this TCR beta chain is a study of blood T cell repertoires in COVID-19. Study-level information: There were acute and convalescent COVID-19 samples, and they came from the United States, Italy and Spain. Nucleic acid was either cDNA or gDNA, and it came from T cells, B-cell-depleted T cells, or PBMCs.

V lost 7 bases and J 0 bases, leaving 16 bases between the germline ends. The CDR3 runs 15 residues. In germline, CDR1 is SGHTA, CDR2 FQGNSA. In the authors' workflow: For nucleated cells, counts were estimated from reference gene primer amplification. Measured with immunoSEQ multiplex PCR; TCRdb has only the in-frame clones, and not every one. That table supplies the V and J calls and clone size; D and trimming were determined from the DNA. The sample carries fewer than 90,000 clones, approximately 90% recorded once. This TCR was sampled from a male donor with acute or convalescent COVID-19. The chain has TRBV7-2 and TRBJ2-7; D perhaps matches TRBD2 (5 bases). Sequencing was performed on peripheral blood. The CDR3 loop is CASTQVGLSSYEQYF. The CDR3 coding sequence is TGTGCCAGCACCCAGGTTGGACTGAGCTCCTACGAGCAGTACTTC.